The entry below gives a single TCR beta chain sequence along with its context. Its antigen is not known. The V gene lost 4 bases and the J gene lost 6 bases, with 7 bases spanning the gap. This CDR3 is 11 amino acids long. The V gene's germline CDR1 is SNHLY and CDR2 FYNNEI. These data come from a study of OX40 agonist ivuxolimab in advanced cancers. The wider study: The group had a mean age of roughly 65 years, ranged from about 23 to 85, and was 82.7% male. Prior anti-PD-1, anti-PD-L1 or anti-CTLA-4 therapy did not bar entry, and 40% to 45% had some. Study conclusions and caveats: Undetermined was the antigen specificity of the expanded peripheral T cells. CD4+ and CD8+ blood T cells expanded clonally by week 6 at 0.1 to 3.0 mg/kg.

Profiled with immunoSEQ multiplex PCR; TCRdb holds only in-frame clones, not every one. The repertoire consists of about 100,000 clones, with 90% occurring once and the leading ten covering around 0.15%. The chain is built from TRBV2 and TRBJ2-7; no clear D gene. The origin of this receptor is an adult with an advanced solid tumor such as melanoma, head and neck, liver or kidney cancer. Sequences were derived from CD4+ or CD8+ T cells sorted from blood, sampled in a trial of the OX40 agonist ivuxolimab. In DNA form, the CDR3 reads TGTGCCAGCAGTGCCGGGTTCGAGCAGTACTTC. Protein sequence: CASSAGFEQYF.